This T cell receptor beta chain was observed in a study of CD8 T cells in ankylosing spondylitis. Findings of the study overall: A motif in TCR beta, a set of under ten highly homologous variants, appeared characteristic of ankylosing spondylitis blood.

The CDR3 contains 13 residues. Between the trimmed V and J ends, which lost 5 bases and 4 bases, there was a span of 10 bases. Via MiXCR, TCRdb re-called the 5' RACE reads, giving one row per CDR3 protein. The sample gives about 540,000 distinct CDR3 sequences, over 9.5% of which show up once; 6.8% is in the top ten. This clonotype was counted a few times. Its antigen is still unknown. Sequencing was performed on blood, either unsorted or a sorted T cell fraction (not recorded which). The chain is built from TRBV12-3 or TRBV12-4 and TRBJ2-3, with TRBD1 as a possible D gene (6 bases). This TCR came from a male donor with ankylosing spondylitis. The chain's CDR3 is CASSLKGADTQYF. The CDR3 DNA reads as TGTGCCAGCAGTCTAAAGGGGGCAGATACGCAGTATTTT.